The TCR beta chain described here comes from a study of naive and memory T cell subsets. This clonotype was detected only a few times. Germline trimming cut 5 bases from V and 9 bases from J; bases unmatched to any gene: 19. The CDR3 extends over 15 amino acids. Germline V gene lookup returns CDR1 DFQATT and CDR2 SNEGSKA (reference sequence). The beta constant-region primer was an equimolar mix of two oligonucleotides covering TRBC1 and TRBC2. Nested alpha and beta constant-region primers with the SP2 primer drove four PCR rounds on ligated cDNA. TCRdb redid the calling of the UMI-ligation and nested PCR reads with MiXCR, one entry per CDR3 protein. The sample includes tens of thousands of distinct CDR3 sequences, around 20% seen only once; the top ten take about 3.6%.

The V gene is TRBV20-1, the J gene TRBJ2-7, with 7 bases fitting TRBD1. The sample taken for sequencing was effector memory CD4+ T cells from blood. The sample's subset: effector memory, CD45RA- CD27-. The TCR was taken from a human donor in good health. The CDR3 sequence is CSARPRTGALIGQYF. The CDR3 DNA reads as TGCAGTGCTCGCCCCCGGACAGGAGCACTTATTGGGCAGTACTTC.